These 27 T cell receptor beta chains came from one sample sequenced in a study of graft-versus-host responses after intestinal transplantation. This table comes from immunoSEQ multiplex PCR, and its TCRdb copy is limited to in-frame clones, with some not included. The data hold 55,000 to 70,000 clones, with approximately 90% observed a single time. Sample: PBMCs, taken approximately four months after intestinal transplantation. The receptors stem from a human patient who received an intestinal transplant, so some T cells may come from the graft donor.

As for this clone: The sample has other DNA sequences that encode this CDR3 too. The genes are TRBV5-4 and TRBJ1-1, with a tentative D call TRBD1 (5 bases). Germline CDR1 is SGHNT and CDR2 is YYREEE (reference sequence). Trimming removed 4 bases at V and 1 base at J, with 8 bases between. This CDR3 has 13 amino acids. CDR3 sequence: CASSLGGNTEAFF. The CDR3 DNA reads TGTGCCAGCAGCCTTGGGGGGAACACTGAAGCTTTCTTT.

CDR3 amino acids: CASSFLGNTGELFF. CDR3 DNA sequence: TGCGCCAGCAGCTTTCTGGGAAACACCGGGGAGCTGTTTTTT. The chain carries TRBV5-1 and TRBJ2-2; D is uncertain. CDR3 length equals 14 residues. V was shortened by 2 bases and J by 2 bases, with 7 bases between the two germline ends. CDR1 and CDR2 from the germline V gene are SGHRS and YFSETQ. The complete variable domain, with remaining parts taken from reference TRBV5-1 and TRBJ2-2, reads KAGVTQTPRYLIKTRGQQVTLSCSPISGHRSVSWYQQTPGQGLQFLFEYFSETQRNKGNFPGRFSGRQFSNSRSEMNVSTLELGDSALYLCASSFLGNTGELFFGEGSRLTVL.

The gene calls are TRBV5-4 and TRBJ1-6; weak D call: TRBD1 (6 bases). Looked up from germline, CDR1 is SGHNT and CDR2 is YYREEE (reference sequence). The CDR3 length is 15 residues. V was cut by 0 bases and J by 4 bases, with 8 bases left in between. The CDR3 sequence is CASSLGDTYNSPLHF. The CDR3 DNA reads as TGTGCCAGCAGCTTGGGGGACACTTATAATTCACCCCTCCACTTT.

The chain joins TRBV7-9 to TRBJ1-1; the D gene is possibly TRBD1 (5 bases). V was cut by 2 bases and J by 4 bases, with 11 bases left in between. CDR3 length: 14 residues. Germline V lookup: CDR1 SEHNR, CDR2 FQNEAQ (reference sequence). The CDR3 spells CASSLSAGSTEAFF. CDR3 DNA: TGTGCCAGCAGCTTATCCGCAGGGAGCACTGAAGCTTTCTTT. Using reference TRBV7-9 and TRBJ1-1 for the parts outside the CDR3, the full variable domain is DTGVSQNPRHKITKRGQNVTFRCDPISEHNRLYWYRQTLGQGPEFLTYFQNEAQLEKSRLLSDRFSAERPKGSFSTLEIQRTEQGDSAMYLCASSLSAGSTEAFFGQGTRLTVV.

CDR3 residues: CASSSTPGLAEETQYF. The CDR3 nucleotides read TGTGCCAGCAGTTCCACGCCGGGACTAGCGGAAGAGACCCAGTACTTC. This chain connects TRBV28 to TRBJ2-5; TRBD2 aligns across 11 bases. Germline CDR1 is MDHEN and CDR2 is SYDVKM. J gave up 3 bases and V 4 bases, and 7 bases lay outside the gene matches. This CDR3 spans 16 amino acids. Together with reference TRBV28 and TRBJ2-5, the CDR3 gives the full variable domain: DVKVTQSSRYLVKRTGEKVFLECVQDMDHENMFWYRQDPGLGLRLIYFSYDVKMKEKGDIPEGYSVSREKKERFSLILESASTNQTSMYLCASSSTPGLAEETQYFGPGTRLLVL.

The chain recombines TRBV7-6 with TRBJ2-5; TRBD2 aligns across 9 bases. The junction had 7 bases not matched to a gene; V was cut back by 2 bases and J by 3 bases. This CDR3 comprises 16 residues. The germline CDR1 and CDR2 sequences are SGHVS and FNYEAQ. CDR3 loop: CASSLIRLAVKETQYF. DNA for the CDR3: TGTGCCAGCAGCTTAATCAGACTAGCGGTGAAAGAGACCCAGTACTTC.

The chain employs TRBV5-1 and TRBJ2-7; 10 bases are shared with TRBD1. The CDR3 spans 14 residues. J lost 4 bases, V lost 5 bases, and 6 bases had no gene match. CDR1 and CDR2 (germline): SGHRS, YFSETQ. CDR3 bases: TGCGCCAGCAGGAATCCGGGACAGGGGTACGAGCAGTACTTC. This codes for CASRNPGQGYEQYF.

This clone was counted once. This chain connects TRBV29-1 to TRBJ2-7; TRBD1 might be the D (7 bases). V was shortened by 3 bases and J by 3 bases, with 18 bases between the two germline ends. CDR3 size: 15 residues. Per germline, CDR1 SQVTM and CDR2 ANQGSEA. DNA of the CDR3: TGCAGCGTTGAGATGGGACTCAGGGGGATCTACGAGCAGTACTTC. The encoded protein is CSVEMGLRGIYEQYF.

The chain links TRBV6-5 to TRBJ2-2; D not certain. The CDR3 is made up of 12 amino acids. Germline loops: CDR1 MNHEY, CDR2 SVGAGI. V shed 7 bases and J shed 0 bases, with 3 bases lying between them. The CDR3 DNA reads TGTGCCAGCACCTCGAACACCGGGGAGCTGTTTTTT. This encodes CASTSNTGELFF.

The chain joins TRBV19 to TRBJ1-3, with 7 positions matching TRBD1. V gave up 6 bases and J gave up 4 bases; unmatched junction bases: 9. The CDR3 totals 15 residues. The germline V gene has CDR1 LNHDA and CDR2 SQIVND (reference sequence). CDR3 residues: CASSHLTGRGNTIYF. CDR3 sequence (DNA): TGTGCCAGTAGCCATCTGACAGGGAGAGGAAACACCATATATTTT.

The J gene is TRBJ2-2, the V gene TRBV7-9; no firm D call. The germline gives CDR1 SEHNR, CDR2 FQNEAQ (reference sequence). The ends were cut back, 4 bases at V and 10 bases at J, with 22 bases in the middle. This CDR3 is 16 amino acids long. DNA of the CDR3: TGTGCCAGCAGCTCGCCCCCAGTTCGGCCCATCGAGGAGCTGTTTTTT. Its protein is CASSSPPVRPIEELFF.

V is TRBV9 and J is TRBJ2-2; the D is unclear. This CDR3 region has 13 residues. V gave up 0 bases and J gave up 5 bases, with 5 bases separating them. In germline, CDR1 is SGDLS, CDR2 YYNGEE. CDR3 sequence reads: CASSVERTGELFF. CDR3 coding DNA: TGTGCCAGCAGCGTAGAGAGGACCGGGGAGCTGTTTTTT.

The chain is built from TRBV5-4 and TRBJ2-2, with no clear D. The CDR3 spans 16 residues. Germline lookup yields CDR1 SGHNT and CDR2 YYREEE (reference sequence). The V end was cut by 4 bases, the J end by 1 base, with 14 bases between. The CDR3 DNA reads as TGTGCCAGCAGCACGGCGATTCAGGTGAACACCGGGGAGCTGTTTTTT. Amino acid sequence: CASSTAIQVNTGELFF.

Written as DNA, the CDR3 is TGTGCCAGCAGCCACGCGACAGGTTCCTACGAGCAGTACTTC. Encoded protein: CASSHATGSYEQYF. This chain connects TRBV14 to TRBJ2-7; tentatively, D is TRBD1 (6 bases). This CDR3 contains 14 residues. Trimming removed 3 bases from V and 1 base from J, with 10 bases in between. CDR1 SGHDN and CDR2 FVKESK come from the germline V gene.

CDR3 in amino acids: CASNTGDLAGTDTQYF. The CDR3 region has the DNA TGTGCCAGCAACACGGGGGATCTAGCGGGCACAGATACGCAGTATTTT. The V gene is TRBV7-9, the J gene TRBJ2-3, with 7 bases lining up with TRBD2. The V and J ends lost 7 bases and 1 base, in that order; junction bases with no gene match: 11. The CDR3 extends over 16 amino acids. Looked up from germline, CDR1 is SEHNR and CDR2 is FQNEAQ (reference sequence).

This chain links TRBV7-6 with TRBJ2-3; unclear D gene. Trimming cost V 1 base and J 2 bases, with 4 bases left between them. Germline V lookup: CDR1 SGHVS, CDR2 FNYEAQ. CDR3 length: 13 amino acids. CDR3 loop: CASSLGLTDTQYF. DNA of the CDR3: TGTGCCAGCAGCTTAGGCCTCACAGATACGCAGTATTTT.

Concerning this clone: The sample has other DNA sequences that encode this CDR3 too. This chain joins TRBV28 and TRBJ2-7; D is unresolved. V was trimmed by 7 bases and J by 3 bases, leaving 7 bases between them. CDR1 and CDR2 (germline): MDHEN, SYDVKM. The CDR3 spans 11 residues. CDR3 DNA: TGTGCCAGCACCCGGTACTACGAGCAGTACTTC. Amino acid sequence: CASTRYYEQYF.

A single count supports this clone. The chain uses TRBV7-9 and TRBJ2-5, with D unclear. The germline gives CDR1 SEHNR, CDR2 FQNEAQ (reference sequence). The length of the CDR3 is 13 residues. Trimming left V 5 bases short and J 2 bases short, with 9 bases between. CDR3 bases: TGTGCCAGCAGCCGCAATAGTCAAGAGACCCAGTACTTC. Protein: CASSRNSQETQYF.

The rearrangement uses TRBV2 and TRBJ1-3; D possibly corresponds to TRBD1 (5 bases). In germline, CDR1 is SNHLY, CDR2 FYNNEI. The V gene lost 8 bases and the J gene lost 0 bases, with 11 bases spanning the gap. The CDR3 spans 14 residues. The CDR3 DNA follows: TGTGCCAGCCGAGGGGTCGCCTCTGGAAACACCATATATTTT. Translating gives CASRGVASGNTIYF.

This clone was found once. V and J are TRBV28 and TRBJ2-3; D remains unclear. Per germline, CDR1 MDHEN and CDR2 SYDVKM. V was clipped by 5 bases and J by 0 bases, with 6 bases between them. The CDR3 has 13 residues. This CDR3 is CASSPTSTDTQYF. The CDR3 DNA sequence: TGTGCCAGCAGTCCCACCAGCACAGATACGCAGTATTTT.

The rearrangement uses TRBV4-2 and TRBJ2-7, with 8 nucleotides matching TRBD2. CDR1 is LGHNA, CDR2 YNFKEQ, per germline. J lost 5 bases, V lost 1 base, and 1 base had no gene match. The CDR3 is made up of 13 amino acids. The CDR3, as DNA: TGTGCCAGCAGCCAAGGGACTAGCAACGAGCAGTACTTC. It translates to CASSQGTSNEQYF.

The chain links TRBV5-6 to TRBJ1-4, with D unresolved. The CDR3 runs 12 residues. Looked up from germline, CDR1 is SGHDT and CDR2 is YYEEEE. V was pared by 1 base and J by 6 bases, with 4 bases between. The DNA of the CDR3 is TGTGCCAGCAGCTTGAGGGATGAAAAACTGTTTTTT. Amino acids: CASSLRDEKLFF.

This clone was recorded a few times. The chain uses TRBV29-1 and TRBJ2-1, with D unresolved. This CDR3 is built from 13 residues. With 3 bases removed from V and 8 bases from J, the gap between germline ends came to 14 bases. Germline lookup yields CDR1 SQVTM and CDR2 ANQGSEA. CDR3 loop: CSVDGARWHEQFF. The DNA of the CDR3 is TGCAGCGTTGACGGCGCACGGTGGCATGAGCAGTTCTTC.

J is TRBJ2-3 and V is TRBV2; unclear D gene. The V and J ends lost 6 bases and 4 bases respectively, with 14 bases between them. Germline CDR1 SNHLY, CDR2 FYNNEI. The CDR3 is 14 amino acids. The CDR3 loop is CASSHRTLADTQYF. The CDR3 coding sequence is TGTGCCAGCAGCCACCGGACCCTGGCAGATACGCAGTATTTT.

J is TRBJ2-3 and V is TRBV4-1; tentative D call: TRBD2 (7 bases). Germline CDR1 and CDR2: MGHRA and YSYEKL. V lost 3 bases and J 5 bases, leaving 18 bases between the germline ends. The CDR3 is 16 residues long. The CDR3 sequence is CASSHRKGGLRDTQYF. Here the CDR3 DNA reads TGCGCCAGCAGCCACCGAAAGGGGGGGCTAAGAGATACGCAGTATTTT.

The genes are TRBV5-5 and TRBJ2-7; D might be TRBD2 (5 bases). V was pared by 0 bases and J by 0 bases, with 10 bases between. Germline V gene sequence: CDR1 SGHKS, CDR2 YYEKEE (reference sequence). The CDR3 extends over 15 amino acids. The chain's CDR3 is CASSLDPGSSYEQYF. The CDR3, as DNA: TGTGCCAGCAGCTTGGATCCGGGGTCCTCCTACGAGCAGTACTTC.

The chain links TRBV6-5 to TRBJ2-7; TRBD2 aligns across 14 bases. V trimming: 5 bases; J trimming: 3 bases; junction bases outside the gene matches: 3. This CDR3 spans 15 amino acids. Germline loops: CDR1 MNHEY, CDR2 SVGAGI. The CDR3 region is CASSGLAGGNYEQYF. The CDR3 nucleotides are TGTGCCAGCAGTGGACTAGCGGGAGGAAACTACGAGCAGTACTTC.